The clone carrying this T cell receptor beta chain was detected many times. Its specificity is unknown. This specimen comes from a study of neurological immune-mediated disorders. Study-wide background: Multiple sclerosis patients (n ≈ 35) included roughly 30 with relapsing-remitting and 3 with secondary progressive disease.

TCRdb independently ran MiXCR on the 5' RACE reads; one entry per CDR3 protein. The sample shows about 120,000 distinct CDR3 sequences, about 3.2% of them seen only once. General observations from the study: Among expanded clones, no CDR3 amino acid sequences were shared across subjects, a pattern suggesting private repertoires in all groups. HTLV-1-associated myelopathy had the most TCR clonal expansion, while multiple sclerosis had the least, a level that fell below healthy controls.

The CDR3 is 15 residues long. CDR1 and CDR2 (germline): MNHEY, SVGAGI. Germline trimming cut 6 bases from V and 0 bases from J; bases unmatched to any gene: 4. The clonotype originates from a woman aged 25 to 45 with multiple sclerosis. The chain recombines TRBV6-5 with TRBJ1-3, with 8 bases that match TRBD1. The sequenced sample was PBMCs. The CDR3 DNA reads TGTGCCAGCAGCCCGACAGGGGCCTCTGGAAACACCATATATTTT. This codes for CASSPTGASGNTIYF.